The 20 T cell receptor beta chains in this list originate from one sample, sequenced in a study of OX40 agonist ivuxolimab in advanced cancers. Generated by immunoSEQ multiplex PCR, the TCRdb table keeps only in-frame clones and is missing some. The sample has over 40,000 clones, around 80% seen once. The sample consisted of CD4+ or CD8+ T cells sorted from blood, taken in a trial of the OX40 agonist ivuxolimab. The receptor set was obtained from an adult with an advanced solid tumor such as melanoma, head and neck, liver or kidney cancer.

The chain employs TRBV13 and TRBJ2-1; 9 bases are a match to TRBD2. The CDR3 is 16 residues long. J was trimmed by 4 bases and V by 0 bases; bases with no gene match: 4. Germline V gene data show CDR1 as PRHDT and CDR2 as FYEKMQ (reference sequence). The CDR3 DNA is TGTGCCAGCAGCTTAGGACTAGCGGGTCTGTACAATGAGCAGTTCTTC. It translates to CASSLGLAGLYNEQFF. The full variable domain, rest sourced from reference TRBV13 and TRBJ2-1, is AAGVIQSPRHLIKEKRETATLKCYPIPRHDTVYWYQQGPGQDPQFLISFYEKMQSDKGSIPDRFSAQQFSDYHSELNMSSLELGDSALYFCASSLGLAGLYNEQFFGPGTRLTVL.

The chain couples TRBV19 to TRBJ2-1; 13 bases agree with TRBD2. V lost 1 base to trimming and J lost 13 bases; unmatched junction nucleotides: 7. The CDR3 runs 15 residues. Germline V gives CDR1 LNHDA, CDR2 SQIVND (reference sequence). Written as DNA, the CDR3 is TGTGCCAGTAGTATAGTATCACTAGCGGGAGGGCCTCAGTTCTTC. Its translation: CASSIVSLAGGPQFF.

J is TRBJ2-2 and V is TRBV6-5; tentatively, D is TRBD2 (5 bases). In germline, CDR1 is MNHEY, CDR2 SVGAGI. CDR3 size: 13 residues. With 6 bases removed from V and 3 bases from J, the gap between germline ends came to 8 bases. DNA of the CDR3: TGTGCCAGCAGCCTCGGGGACACCGGGGAGCTGTTTTTT. Protein sequence: CASSLGDTGELFF.

In its sample, this clone was seen a few times. This chain connects TRBV6-5 to TRBJ2-7; D is ambiguous. Germline V gene lookup returns CDR1 MNHEY and CDR2 SVGAGI. This CDR3 has 13 residues. The germline V and J ends were trimmed by 5 bases and 4 bases, with 12 bases remaining between them. The CDR3 is CASSPTDGYEQYF. The DNA for the CDR3 is TGTGCCAGCAGTCCGACGGATGGATACGAGCAGTACTTC.

The CDR3 here is CASSQGGIPGGRYNSPLHF. Here the CDR3 DNA reads TGCGCCAGCAGCCAAGGTGGGATCCCGGGGGGACGTTATAATTCACCCCTCCACTTT. The J gene is TRBJ1-6, the V gene TRBV4-1, with D possibly matching TRBD1 (5 bases). Germline CDR1 is MGHRA and CDR2 is YSYEKL. The CDR3 is 19 amino acids. Between the trimmed V and J ends, which lost 1 base and 4 bases, there was a span of 20 bases.

The CDR3 sequence is CATSRELAGLYNEQFF. CDR3 bases: TGTGCCACCAGCAGAGAACTAGCGGGACTTTACAATGAGCAGTTCTTC. V usage is TRBV15 and J usage is TRBJ2-1; 10 bases are shared with TRBD2. From germline, CDR1 is LNHNV and CDR2 YYDKDF (reference sequence). CDR3 size: 16 residues. V was clipped by 0 bases and J by 4 bases; unmatched bases: 3. The variable domain in full, completed from reference TRBV15 and TRBJ2-1, reads DAMVIQNPRYQVTQFGKPVTLSCSQTLNHNVMYWYQQKSSQAPKLLFHYYDKDFNNEADTPDNFQSRRPNTSFCFLDIRSPGLGDTAMYLCATSRELAGLYNEQFFGPGTRLTVL.

Concerning this clone itself: At one boundary the junction diverges from the germline segment, which might be a read error. The chain joins TRBV6-5 to TRBJ2-7, with D unresolved. CDR3 length equals 13 residues. Germline CDR1 and CDR2: MNHEY and SVGAGI. CDR3: CASREYKLYEQYF. For the CDR3, the DNA is TGTGCGAGCAGAGAATATAAACTATACGAGCAGTACTTC.

The count of this clone is one. The J gene is TRBJ2-7, the V gene TRBV20-1; the D is unclear. The CDR3 loop spans 11 amino acids. V lost 6 bases and J lost 6, with 12 bases in between. Germline V gives CDR1 DFQATT, CDR2 SNEGSKA (reference sequence). CDR3 bases: TGCAGTGCCACCGAGATACGCGAGCAGTACTTC. Amino acids: CSATEIREQYF.

The V gene is TRBV6-6, the J gene TRBJ1-1; D unclear. Germline loops: CDR1 MNHNY, CDR2 SVGAGI (reference sequence). V lost 5 bases and J lost 4, with 11 bases in between. The CDR3 is 13 residues long. For the CDR3, the DNA is TGTGCCAGCAGTGAGGTTCGGAGCACTGAAGCTTTCTTT. Its protein product is CASSEVRSTEAFF.

The chain has TRBV12-5 and TRBJ2-3; D may be TRBD2 (6 bases). V lost 11 bases and J 2 bases, leaving 20 bases between the germline ends. The germline V gene encodes CDR1 LGHNT and CDR2 FRNRAP. The CDR3 contains 15 residues. CDR3 region: CAGATGTSTTDTQYF. The CDR3 DNA follows: TGTGCTGGCGCTACGGGGACTTCGACCACAGATACGCAGTATTTT.

V and J are TRBV5-1 and TRBJ2-7, with TRBD2 identical over 7 bases. Germline V gene lookup returns CDR1 SGHRS and CDR2 YFSETQ. J gave up 5 bases and V 4 bases, and 12 bases lay outside the gene matches. The CDR3 has 15 residues. Here the CDR3 DNA reads TGCGCCAGCAGCGCGGAAATGGCGGGAGTTGACGAGCAGTACTTC. It specifies CASSAEMAGVDEQYF.

The chain has TRBV4-3 and TRBJ1-5; 10 bases fit TRBD1. CDR1 is LGHNA and CDR2 is YSLEER in the germline V gene. The CDR3 is made up of 18 amino acids. The J segment lost 6 bases and the V segment lost 0 bases, leaving 11 bases of the junction unmatched. The CDR3 protein is CASSQEPALGQGTQPQHF. In nucleotides, the CDR3 is TGCGCCAGCAGCCAAGAACCCGCTTTGGGACAGGGGACTCAGCCCCAGCATTTT.

The rearrangement links TRBV7-9 to TRBJ2-3; 7 bases are shared with TRBD2. CDR1 and CDR2 from the germline V gene are SEHNR and FQNEAQ (reference sequence). The V gene end was trimmed by 1 base and the J gene end by 0 bases; junction bases not matched to a gene: 1. This CDR3 is 15 amino acids long. CDR3 sequence: CASSLGSGSTDTQYF. The CDR3 coding sequence is TGTGCCAGCAGCTTAGGTAGCGGGAGCACAGATACGCAGTATTTT.

This clone ranks as medium-sized. The rearrangement joins TRBV2 to TRBJ2-2; D may be TRBD2 (5 bases). Germline-derived CDR1 and CDR2 are SNHLY and FYNNEI. Trimming took 9 bases from V and 5 from J, leaving 10 bases between them. This CDR3 is built from 12 residues. The CDR3: CARRDPTGELFF. CDR3 nucleotide sequence: TGTGCCAGACGGGATCCGACCGGGGAGCTGTTTTTT.

The chain is built from TRBV7-2 and TRBJ2-3; D ambiguous. The CDR3 contains 13 residues. The V gene's germline CDR1 is SGHTA and CDR2 FQGNSA. V lost 6 bases, J lost 6 bases, and 13 bases lay in between. DNA of the CDR3: TGTGCCAGCAGTCCCAGACGGACGGATACGCAGTATTTT. This encodes CASSPRRTDTQYF.

The chain couples TRBV5-6 to TRBJ1-5, with no clear D. Per the germline V gene, CDR1 is SGHDT and CDR2 is YYEEEE. The CDR3 is 12 residues long. V lost 0 bases and J 5 bases, leaving 3 bases between the germline ends. The CDR3 DNA follows: TGTGCCAGCAGCTTGGGAGATCAGCCCCAGCATTTT. Translation: CASSLGDQPQHF. Combining the CDR3 with reference TRBV5-6 and TRBJ1-5 gives the whole variable domain DAGVTQSPTHLIKTRGQQVTLRCSPKSGHDTVSWYQQALGQGPQFIFQYYEEEERQRGNFPDRFSGHQFPNYSSELNVNALLLGDSALYLCASSLGDQPQHFGDGTRLSIL.

This rearrangement joins TRBV4-1 to TRBJ2-7; TRBD2 matches at 12 bases. Looked up from germline, CDR1 is MGHRA and CDR2 is YSYEKL. The CDR3 is made up of 16 amino acids. V was pared by 1 base and J by 2 bases, with 3 bases of the junction left unmatched. The CDR3 DNA is TGCGCCAGCAGCCAAGGACTAGCGGGAGTGGCCTACGAGCAGTACTTC. Protein product: CASSQGLAGVAYEQYF.

The chain has TRBV7-6 and TRBJ1-6; D remains ambiguous. V shed 1 base and J shed 5 bases, with 12 bases lying between them. Looked up from germline, CDR1 is SGHVS and CDR2 is FNYEAQ. The CDR3 extends over 16 amino acids. The CDR3 DNA follows: TGTGCCAGCAGCTTAGAAGGATGGTCCGATAATTCACCCCTCCACTTT. Translated: CASSLEGWSDNSPLHF. The complete variable domain, with remaining parts taken from reference TRBV7-6 and TRBJ1-6, reads GAGVSQSPRYKVTKRGQDVALRCDPISGHVSLYWYRQALGQGPEFLTYFNYEAQQDKSGLPNDRFSAERPEGSISTLTIQRTEQRDSAMYRCASSLEGWSDNSPLHFGNGTRLTVT.

This chain links TRBV29-1 with TRBJ2-7; TRBD1 matches 9 bases. Germline loops: CDR1 SQVTM, CDR2 ANQGSEA. J lost 5 bases, V lost 7 bases, and 12 bases had no gene match. The CDR3 consists of 14 residues. The CDR3 loop reads CSATVQGALDEQYF. The CDR3 DNA reads as TGCAGCGCCACAGTACAGGGGGCTTTGGACGAGCAGTACTTC.

The table lists this clone with a few counts. The chain employs TRBV4-3 and TRBJ1-1; a weak D match, TRBD1 (6 bases). This CDR3 is built from 16 residues. Trimming removed 4 bases from V and 5 bases from J, with 20 bases in between. Germline V gene sequence: CDR1 LGHNA, CDR2 YSLEER. DNA of the CDR3: TGCGCCAGCAGCCCCTTTGGGGGGGGCGCGGGGACTGAAGCTTTCTTT. It encodes CASSPFGGGAGTEAFF.